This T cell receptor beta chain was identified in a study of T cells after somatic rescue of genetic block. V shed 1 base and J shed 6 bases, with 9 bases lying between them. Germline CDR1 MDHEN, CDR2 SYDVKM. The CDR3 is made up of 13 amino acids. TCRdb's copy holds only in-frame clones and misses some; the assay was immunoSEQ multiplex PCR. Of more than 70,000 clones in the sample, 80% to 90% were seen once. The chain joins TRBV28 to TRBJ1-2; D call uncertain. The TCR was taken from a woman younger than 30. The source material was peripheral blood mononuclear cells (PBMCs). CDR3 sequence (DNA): TGTGCCAGCAGTTTATTGGAGAGGCATGGCTACACCTTC. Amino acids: CASSLLERHGYTF.